Listed below are T cell receptor beta chains from one sample, sequenced in a study of control samples from healthy donors and cancer patients. Sequenced by immunoSEQ multiplex PCR; TCRdb stores in-frame clones only, minus some. The sample lists 70,000 to 90,000 clones, around 90% occurring once. Material: PBMCs. The receptors were sampled from a woman aged 60-70 years with head and neck cancer. Each CDR3 is given with its conserved first and last residue. Each record gives: D gene, clone size, J gene, V gene, CDR3 protein, CDR3 DNA. A D gene is named only where the DNA matches it firmly. Only part of the rows carry a size: once, few, many, or a class if the clone is expanded.

>-|-|TRBJ1-2|TRBV19
CASSPRTEGMTF
TGTGCCAGTAGTCCACGGACGGAAGGTATGACCTTC
>TRBD2|-|TRBJ2-1|TRBV28
CASTQASGVSYNEQFF
TGTGCCAGCACTCAGGCTAGCGGGGTCTCCTACAATGAGCAGTTCTTC
>-|-|TRBJ1-6|TRBV20-1
CSAGGNSPLHF
TGCAGTGCCGGGGGAAATTCACCCCTCCACTTT
>-|-|TRBJ2-5|TRBV27
CASSLSRTDRQETQYF
TGTGCCAGCAGTTTATCCCGGACAGACCGCCAAGAGACCCAGTACTTC
>-|-|TRBJ1-2|TRBV5-6
CASSLGGYGYTF
TGTGCCAGCAGCTTGGGCGGCTATGGCTACACCTTC
>-|-|TRBJ1-1|TRBV30
CACHVDREEAFF
TGTGCCTGTCACGTTGACCGCGAAGAAGCTTTCTTT
>-|-|TRBJ1-6|TRBV3-1/TRBV3-2
CASKRDVDNSPLHF
TGTGCCAGCAAGAGGGACGTCGATAATTCACCCCTCCACTTT
>-|-|TRBJ2-3|TRBV7-2
CASSTIRVAGRTDTQYF
TGTGCCAGCAGCACGATAAGGGTGGCGGGAAGAACAGATACGCAGTATTTT
>TRBD2|-|TRBJ2-5|TRBV9
CASSVTRLAVQETQYF
TGTGCCAGCAGCGTGACCCGACTAGCGGTCCAAGAGACCCAGTACTTC
>TRBD2|-|TRBJ2-3|TRBV5-1
CASSWGAGGPSDTQYF
TGCGCCAGCAGCTGGGGGGCGGGAGGGCCCTCAGATACGCAGTATTTT
>-|-|TRBJ2-2|TRBV25-1
CASSVNTGELFF
TGTGCCAGCAGTGTCAACACCGGGGAGCTGTTTTTT
>-|-|TRBJ2-1|TRBV27
CASSLFAYNNEQFF
TGTGCCAGCAGTTTATTTGCCTACAACAATGAGCAGTTCTTC
>-|-|TRBJ2-2|TRBV5-4
CASSLGGGELFF
TGTGCCAGCAGCTTAGGGGGCGGGGAGCTGTTTTTT
>-|-|TRBJ2-1|TRBV5-5
CASSFTGTKNEQFF
TGTGCCAGCAGCTTCACCGGGACCAAAAATGAGCAGTTCTTC
>TRBD1|-|TRBJ1-2|TRBV7-9
CASSLGQGRDGYTF
TGTGCCAGCAGCCTAGGACAGGGGCGCGATGGCTACACCTTC
>-|once|TRBJ1-1|TRBV5-8
CASSLVGTSLGTEAFF
TGTGCCAGCAGCTTGGTTGGGACCTCTCTAGGTACTGAAGCTTTCTTT
>-|-|TRBJ2-7|TRBV13
CASSLSDSGSPSEQYF
TGTGCCAGCAGCTTATCAGATAGCGGCTCCCCTTCTGAGCAGTACTTC
>TRBD1|once|TRBJ1-1|TRBV7-9
CASTPQGAWTEAFF
TGTGCCAGCACCCCACAGGGGGCATGGACTGAAGCTTTCTTT
>-|-|TRBJ1-6|TRBV30
CAWSVLRNSPLHF
TGTGCCTGGAGTGTACTCAGGAATTCACCCCTCCACTTT
>TRBD2|once|TRBJ2-5|TRBV3-1/TRBV3-2
CASKSGRSRETQYF
TGTGCCAGCAAAAGCGGGAGGAGCAGAGAGACCCAGTACTTC
>TRBD1|once|TRBJ1-5|TRBV9
CASSPGTGGQPQHF
TGTGCCAGCAGCCCTGGGACAGGGGGTCAGCCCCAGCATTTT
>-|-|TRBJ2-3|TRBV27
CASSFYGVTDTQYF
TGTGCCAGCAGTTTTTACGGGGTGACAGATACGCAGTATTTT
>TRBD1|-|TRBJ1-5|TRBV6-2/TRBV6-3
CASSRDRGNQPQHF
TGTGCCAGCAGTCGGGACAGGGGCAATCAGCCCCAGCATTTT
>-|-|TRBJ2-1|TRBV3-1/TRBV3-2
CASSQDLRTPPREQFF
TGTGCCAGCAGCCAAGATCTTAGGACTCCACCCCGGGAGCAGTTCTTC
>TRBD1|-|TRBJ1-1|TRBV5-1
CASSSGDRRDTEAFF
TGCGCCAGCAGCTCTGGGGACAGGCGGGACACTGAAGCTTTCTTT
>TRBD2|-|TRBJ2-7|TRBV20-1
CSASGTSSYEQYF
TGCAGTGCTAGTGGGACTAGCAGCTACGAGCAGTACTTC
>TRBD1|-|TRBJ2-5|TRBV3-1/TRBV3-2
CASSQMTGVVGTQYF
TGTGCCAGCAGCCAAATGACAGGGGTGGTCGGGACCCAGTACTTC
>TRBD1|-|TRBJ2-6|TRBV9
CASSPTRDRAGANVLTF
TGTGCCAGCAGCCCTACCCGGGACAGGGCAGGGGCCAACGTCCTGACTTTC
>-|once|TRBJ1-2|TRBV19
CASSAVDAVRGYTF
TGTGCCAGTAGTGCCGTGGATGCGGTCCGAGGCTACACCTTC
>-|-|TRBJ1-1|TRBV7-8
CASSLRINTEAFF
TGTGCCAGCAGCCTAAGGATAAACACTGAAGCTTTCTTT
>TRBD1|-|TRBJ1-5|TRBV19
CASSMDRGGSGNQPQHF
TGTGCCAGTAGTATGGACAGGGGAGGAAGCGGCAATCAGCCCCAGCATTTT
>-|once|TRBJ2-4|TRBV28
CASSPPRTVSGIQYF
TGTGCCAGCAGTCCCCCCCGGACAGTGTCCGGCATTCAGTACTTC
>TRBD1|-|TRBJ1-3|TRBV7-8
CASSSRTNQGAQGGTIYF
TGTGCCAGCAGCTCCCGTACCAATCAGGGGGCGCAAGGAGGCACCATATATTTT
>-|-|TRBJ1-5|TRBV5-6
CASSPRAGGNQPQHF
TGTGCCAGCAGCCCCAGGGCAGGGGGCAATCAGCCCCAGCATTTT
>-|-|TRBJ1-6|TRBV3-1/TRBV3-2
CASSLQPGTSPLHF
TGTGCCAGCAGCCTTCAGCCGGGGACTTCACCCCTCCACTTT
>-|once|TRBJ2-1|TRBV6-2/TRBV6-3
CASSYRTGYEQFF
TGTGCCAGCAGTTACCGAACAGGGTATGAGCAGTTCTTC
>-|once|TRBJ1-2|TRBV28
CASSTTGLRSRGYTF
TGTGCCAGCAGTACCACAGGACTTCGGAGCCGTGGCTACACCTTC
>-|-|TRBJ2-7|TRBV3-1/TRBV3-2
CASSHSVSKQYF
TGTGCCAGCAGCCATTCCGTGAGCAAGCAGTACTTC
>-|-|TRBJ2-7|TRBV21-1
CASINGTSGDIKGAYEQYF
TGTGCCAGCATAAATGGGACTAGCGGGGATATAAAAGGGGCCTACGAGCAGTACTTC
>TRBD2|-|TRBJ2-3|TRBV7-2
CASSTGTSGITDTQYF
TGTGCCAGCAGCACGGGGACTAGCGGGATAACAGATACGCAGTATTTT
>-|once|TRBJ1-2|TRBV29-1
CSAVTANYGYTF
TGCAGCGCTGTGACAGCTAACTATGGCTACACCTTC
>TRBD1|-|TRBJ2-2|TRBV25-1
CASSGGGLYTGELFF
TGTGCCAGCAGTGGAGGGGGCCTCTACACCGGGGAGCTGTTTTTT
>-|-|TRBJ2-7|TRBV5-4
CASSLDPGTYEQYF
TGTGCCAGCAGCTTGGACCCGGGAACCTACGAGCAGTACTTC
>-|-|TRBJ1-4|TRBV27
CASSFRGGNEKLFF
TGTGCCAGCAGTTTCCGGGGTGGGAATGAAAAACTGTTTTTT
>-|-|TRBJ1-4|TRBV4-2
CASSQDSVKATNEKLFF
TGTGCCAGCAGCCAAGACAGCGTTAAGGCAACTAATGAAAAACTGTTTTTT
>-|-|TRBJ1-3|TRBV4-1
CASSQDQPGAAGNTIYF
TGCGCCAGCAGCCAAGATCAACCGGGGGCGGCTGGAAACACCATATATTTT
>-|-|TRBJ2-2|TRBV11-3
CASSSAGYPTGELFF
TGTGCCAGCAGCTCGGCGGGGTACCCCACCGGGGAGCTGTTTTTT
>TRBD2|-|TRBJ2-2|TRBV11-2
CASRRSGSGDTGELFF
TGTGCCAGCAGAAGGAGCGGGAGTGGGGACACCGGGGAGCTGTTTTTT
>-|-|TRBJ2-1|TRBV15
CATSREQGSYNEQFF
TGTGCCACCAGCAGAGAGCAGGGCTCCTACAATGAGCAGTTCTTC
>TRBD1|-|TRBJ1-5|TRBV7-2
CASSPGQGTQPQHF
TGTGCCAGCAGCCCTGGACAGGGGACTCAGCCCCAGCATTTT
>-|-|TRBJ2-1|TRBV28
CASNSPAWTEQFF
TGTGCCAGCAATTCCCCAGCCTGGACAGAGCAGTTCTTC
>-|-|TRBJ1-4|TRBV19
CASSIRATNEKLFF
TGTGCCAGTAGTATCAGGGCAACTAATGAAAAACTGTTTTTT
>TRBD1|few|TRBJ2-1|TRBV24-1
CATSHGTGGREQFF
TGTGCCACCAGCCACGGGACAGGGGGCCGTGAGCAGTTCTTC